This entry is about one T cell receptor beta chain. Its antigen is not identified. This entry is derived from a study of Graves' ophthalmopathy and Graves' hyperthyroidism. Study findings and constraints: From stable hyperthyroidism, ophthalmopathy was separated by a 13-signature model with 87.88% sensitivity and 80% to 82% specificity. The model's prediction of ophthalmopathy progression had 70.59% sensitivity and roughly 72% specificity.

The study amplified TCR beta CDR3 regions using RNA transcripts. RT-PCR in the first round used HTBI primers; a second-round multiplex PCR followed. TCRdb reprocessed the multiplex PCR reads via MiXCR and lists one record per CDR3 protein. This table holds around 1.1 million distinct CDR3 sequences, around a third found once. The V and J ends lost 5 bases and 1 base respectively, with 15 bases between them. This CDR3 contains 15 residues. Germline V lookup: CDR1 SGDLS, CDR2 YYNGEE. The clonotype was recovered from an adult man with Graves' hyperthyroidism. The J gene is TRBJ2-5, the V gene TRBV9; D perhaps matches TRBD2 (6 bases). Sequencing input: peripheral blood or thyroid tissue (not recorded which). CDR3 in amino acids: CASSYRGTGQETQYF. CDR3 in DNA: TGTGCCAGCAGTTACCGGGGGACGGGCCAAGAGACCCAGTACTTC.